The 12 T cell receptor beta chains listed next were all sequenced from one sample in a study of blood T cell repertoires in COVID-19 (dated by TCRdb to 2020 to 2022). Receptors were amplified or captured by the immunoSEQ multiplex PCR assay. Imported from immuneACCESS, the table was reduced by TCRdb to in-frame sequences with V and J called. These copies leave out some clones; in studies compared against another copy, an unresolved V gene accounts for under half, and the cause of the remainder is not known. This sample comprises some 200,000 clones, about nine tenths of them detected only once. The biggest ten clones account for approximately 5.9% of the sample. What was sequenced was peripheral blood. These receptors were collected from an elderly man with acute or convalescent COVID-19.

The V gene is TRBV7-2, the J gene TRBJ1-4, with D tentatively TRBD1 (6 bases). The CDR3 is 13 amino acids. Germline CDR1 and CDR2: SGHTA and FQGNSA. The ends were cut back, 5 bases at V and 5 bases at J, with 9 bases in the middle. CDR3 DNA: TGTGCCAGCAGCCATGACAGGAATGAAAAACTGTTTTTT. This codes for CASSHDRNEKLFF.

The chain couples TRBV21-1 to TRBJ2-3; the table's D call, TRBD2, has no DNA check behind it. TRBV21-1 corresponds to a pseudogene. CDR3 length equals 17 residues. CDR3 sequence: CASSKAGTSGRTDTQYF. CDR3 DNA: TGTGCCAGCAGCAAAGCGGGGACTAGCGGGAGAACAGATACGCAGTATTTT.

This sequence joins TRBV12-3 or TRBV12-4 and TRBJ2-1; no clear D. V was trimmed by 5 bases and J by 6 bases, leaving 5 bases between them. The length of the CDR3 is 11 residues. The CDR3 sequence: CASSPFNEQFF. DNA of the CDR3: TGTGCCAGCAGTCCATTCAATGAGCAGTTCTTC.

CDR3 DNA: TGCGCCAGCAGCCAAGACACAGGGGTCTCGCACACAGATACGCAGTATTTT. Translating it yields CASSQDTGVSHTDTQYF. The genes are TRBV4-1 and TRBJ2-3; TRBD1 aligns across 7 bases. The CDR3 is 17 amino acids. Germline V gene data show CDR1 as MGHRA and CDR2 as YSYEKL. Trimming took 0 bases from V and 2 from J; bases not matched to a gene: 8.

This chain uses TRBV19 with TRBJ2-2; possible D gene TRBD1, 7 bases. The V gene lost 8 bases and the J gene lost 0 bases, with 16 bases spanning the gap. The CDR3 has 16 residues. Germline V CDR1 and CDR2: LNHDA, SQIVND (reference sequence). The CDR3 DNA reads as TGTGCCAGTGGCGGGCAGGGGGGATCGAACACCGGGGAGCTGTTTTTT. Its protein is CASGGQGGSNTGELFF.

The CDR3 spells CASSSTGSSWTKTQYF. The CDR3 bases are TGTGCCAGCAGCTCGACAGGCTCGAGCTGGACGAAGACCCAGTACTTC. The chain couples TRBV5-8 to TRBJ2-5; TRBD1 might be the D (6 bases). Germline lookup yields CDR1 SGHTS and CDR2 YDEGEE. This CDR3 comprises 16 residues. Deletions cut 3 bases from V and 6 bases from J, with 21 bases between. The full variable domain, with the rest looked up from reference TRBV5-8 and TRBJ2-5, is EAGVTQSPTHLIKTRGQQATLRCSPISGHTSVYWYQQALGLGLQFLLWYDEGEERNRGNFPPRFSGRQFPNYSSELNVNALELEDSALYLCASSSTGSSWTKTQYFGPGTRLLVL.

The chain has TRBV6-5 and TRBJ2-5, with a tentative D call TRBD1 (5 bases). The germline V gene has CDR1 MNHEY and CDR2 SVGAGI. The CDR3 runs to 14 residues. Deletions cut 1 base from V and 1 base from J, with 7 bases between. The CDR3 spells CASSYYRTQETQYF. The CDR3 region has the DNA TGTGCCAGCAGTTACTACAGGACCCAAGAGACCCAGTACTTC.

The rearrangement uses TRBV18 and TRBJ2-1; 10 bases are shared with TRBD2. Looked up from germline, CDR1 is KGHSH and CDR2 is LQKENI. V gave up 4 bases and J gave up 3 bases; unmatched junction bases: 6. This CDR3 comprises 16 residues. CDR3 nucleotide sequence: TGTGCCAGCTCACTGTCCGGACTAGCGGTCTACAATGAGCAGTTCTTC. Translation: CASSLSGLAVYNEQFF.

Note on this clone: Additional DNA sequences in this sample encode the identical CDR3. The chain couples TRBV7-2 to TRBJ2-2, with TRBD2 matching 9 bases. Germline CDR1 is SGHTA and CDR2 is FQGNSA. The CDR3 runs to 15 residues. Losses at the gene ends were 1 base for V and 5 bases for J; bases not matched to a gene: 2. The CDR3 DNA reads TGTGCCAGCAGCTTAGGACTAGCGGTTACCGGGGAGCTGTTTTTT. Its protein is CASSLGLAVTGELFF. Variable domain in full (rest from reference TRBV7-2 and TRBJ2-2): GAGVSQSPSNKVTEKGKDVELRCDPISGHTALYWYRQSLGQGLEFLIYFQGNSAPDKSGLPSDRFSAERTGGSVSTLTIQRTQQEDSAVYLCASSLGLAVTGELFFGEGSRLTVL.

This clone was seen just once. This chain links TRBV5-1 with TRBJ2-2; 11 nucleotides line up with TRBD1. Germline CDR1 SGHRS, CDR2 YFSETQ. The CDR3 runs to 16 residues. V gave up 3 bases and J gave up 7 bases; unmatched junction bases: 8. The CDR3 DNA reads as TGCGCCAGCAGCTCCACCGCGGACAGGGGGCTCGGGGAGCTGTTTTTT. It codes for CASSSTADRGLGELFF.

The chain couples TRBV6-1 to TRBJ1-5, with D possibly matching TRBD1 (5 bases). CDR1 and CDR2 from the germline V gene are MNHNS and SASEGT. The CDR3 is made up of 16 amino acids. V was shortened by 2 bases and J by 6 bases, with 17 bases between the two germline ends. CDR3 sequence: CASSESGAQGAQPQHF. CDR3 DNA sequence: TGTGCCAGCAGTGAAAGCGGGGCGCAGGGTGCTCAGCCCCAGCATTTT.

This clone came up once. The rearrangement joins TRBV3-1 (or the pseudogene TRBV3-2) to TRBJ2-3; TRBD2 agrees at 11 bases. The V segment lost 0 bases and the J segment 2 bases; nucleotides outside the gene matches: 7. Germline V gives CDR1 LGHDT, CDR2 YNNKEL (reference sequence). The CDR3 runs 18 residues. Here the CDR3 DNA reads TGTGCCAGCAGCCAAGATGGGACTAGCGGACCTTACACAGATACGCAGTATTTT. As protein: CASSQDGTSGPYTDTQYF.